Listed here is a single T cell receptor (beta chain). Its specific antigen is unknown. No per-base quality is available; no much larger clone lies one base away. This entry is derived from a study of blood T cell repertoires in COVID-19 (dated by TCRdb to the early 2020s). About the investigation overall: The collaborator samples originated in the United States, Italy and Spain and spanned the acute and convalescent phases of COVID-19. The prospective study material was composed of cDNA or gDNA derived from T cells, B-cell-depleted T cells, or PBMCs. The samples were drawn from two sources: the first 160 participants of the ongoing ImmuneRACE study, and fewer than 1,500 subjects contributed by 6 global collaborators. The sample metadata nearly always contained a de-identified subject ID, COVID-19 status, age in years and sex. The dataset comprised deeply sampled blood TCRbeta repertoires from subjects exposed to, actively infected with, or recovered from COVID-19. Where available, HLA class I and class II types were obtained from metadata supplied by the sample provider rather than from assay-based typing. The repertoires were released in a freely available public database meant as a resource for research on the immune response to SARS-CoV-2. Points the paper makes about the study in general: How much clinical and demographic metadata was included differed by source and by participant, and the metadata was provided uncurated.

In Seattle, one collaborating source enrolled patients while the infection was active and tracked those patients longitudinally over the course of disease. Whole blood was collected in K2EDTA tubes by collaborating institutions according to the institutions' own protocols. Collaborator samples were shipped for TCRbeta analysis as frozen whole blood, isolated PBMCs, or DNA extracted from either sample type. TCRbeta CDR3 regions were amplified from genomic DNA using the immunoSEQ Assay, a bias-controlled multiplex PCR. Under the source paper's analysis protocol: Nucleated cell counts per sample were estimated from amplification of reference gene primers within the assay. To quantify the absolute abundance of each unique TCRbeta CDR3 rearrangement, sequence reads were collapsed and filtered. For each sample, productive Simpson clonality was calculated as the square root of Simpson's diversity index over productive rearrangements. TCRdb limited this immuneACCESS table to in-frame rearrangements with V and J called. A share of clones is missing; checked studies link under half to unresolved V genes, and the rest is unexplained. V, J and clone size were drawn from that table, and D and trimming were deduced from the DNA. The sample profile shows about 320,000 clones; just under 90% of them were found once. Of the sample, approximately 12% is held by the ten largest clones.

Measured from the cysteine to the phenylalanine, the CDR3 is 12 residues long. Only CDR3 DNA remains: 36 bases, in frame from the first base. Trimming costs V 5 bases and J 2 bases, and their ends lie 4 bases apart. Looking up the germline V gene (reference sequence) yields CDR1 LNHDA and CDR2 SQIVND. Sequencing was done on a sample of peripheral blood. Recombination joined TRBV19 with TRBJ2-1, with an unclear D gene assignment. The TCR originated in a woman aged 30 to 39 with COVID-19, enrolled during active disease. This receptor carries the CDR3 CASSPTYNEQFF. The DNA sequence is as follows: TGTGCCAGTAGTCCCACCTACAATGAGCAGTTCTTC. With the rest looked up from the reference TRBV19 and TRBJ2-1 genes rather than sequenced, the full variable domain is DGGITQSPKYLFRKEGQNVTLSCEQNLNHDAMYWYRQDPGQGLRLIYYSQIVNDFQKGDIAEGYSVSREKKESFPLTVTSAQKNPTAFYLCASSPTYNEQFFGPGTRLTVL.